A selection of T cell receptor beta chains follows, all from one sample in a study of T cells after yellow fever vaccination. From the 5' RACE reads, TCRdb called clonotypes with MiXCR, one entry per CDR3 protein. The sample contains around 610,000 distinct CDR3 sequences, less than 15% of which appear only once. The sequencing used PBMCs, collected on the day of the yellow fever booster vaccination. The receptors shown here come from a young man who received the YFV17D yellow fever vaccine. Both conserved end residues are part of each CDR3.

cdr3_length,v_call,cdr3_aa
13,TRBV7-2,CASSASDRPSQFF
13,TRBV6-2/TRBV6-3,CAIPTGLANIQYF
14,TRBV11-2,CASSFGTGANEQYF
14,TRBV7-2,CASSLATGVKKQYF
15,TRBV12-3/TRBV12-4,CASSHGQTVPYEQYF
12,TRBV15,CATSRDGGQGFF
15,TRBV25-1,CASLAEEGAKNIQYF
17,TRBV7-7,CASSLGPSATGANVLTF
15,TRBV5-1,CASSLSEGASVEQYF
16,TRBV5-1,CASSLTVHANTGELFF
18,TRBV28,CASSFTSGREGPKNIQYF
15,TRBV2,CASRLRLANYNEQFF
17,TRBV7-2,CASNPARQRTHNNEQFF
17,TRBV15,CATSGRDRGWAKNIQYF
18,TRBV27,CASSVGRGSVANTGELFF
19,TRBV5-1,CASSLGLGDSYSGANVLTF